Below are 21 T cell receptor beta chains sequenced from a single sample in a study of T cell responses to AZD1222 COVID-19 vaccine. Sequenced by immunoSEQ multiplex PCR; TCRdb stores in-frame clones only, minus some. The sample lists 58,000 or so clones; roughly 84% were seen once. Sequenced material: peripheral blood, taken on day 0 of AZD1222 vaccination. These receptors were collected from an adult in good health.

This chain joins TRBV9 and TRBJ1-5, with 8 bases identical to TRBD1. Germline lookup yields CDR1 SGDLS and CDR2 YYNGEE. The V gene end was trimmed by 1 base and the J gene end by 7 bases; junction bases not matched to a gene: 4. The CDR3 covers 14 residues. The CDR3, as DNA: TGTGCCAGCAGCGTAACAGGGGGAGACCAGCCCCAGCATTTT. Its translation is CASSVTGGDQPQHF.

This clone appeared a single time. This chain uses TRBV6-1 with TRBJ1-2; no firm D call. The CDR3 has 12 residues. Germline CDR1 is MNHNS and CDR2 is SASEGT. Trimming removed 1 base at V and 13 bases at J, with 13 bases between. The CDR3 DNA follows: TGTGCCAGCAGTGAAGACAGCCCAGGCGGCACCTTC. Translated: CASSEDSPGGTF.

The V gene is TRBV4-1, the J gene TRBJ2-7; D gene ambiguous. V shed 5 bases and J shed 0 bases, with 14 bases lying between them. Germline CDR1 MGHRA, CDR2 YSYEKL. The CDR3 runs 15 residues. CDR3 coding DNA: TGCGCCAGCAGCTCTATCTACAGAAGCTCCTACGAGCAGTACTTC. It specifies CASSSIYRSSYEQYF.

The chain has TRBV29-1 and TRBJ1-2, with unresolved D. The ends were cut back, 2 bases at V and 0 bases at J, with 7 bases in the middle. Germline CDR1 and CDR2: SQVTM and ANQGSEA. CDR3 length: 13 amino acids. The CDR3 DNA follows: TGCAGCGTTGAATGGGGTCCTAACTATGGCTACACCTTC. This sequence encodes CSVEWGPNYGYTF. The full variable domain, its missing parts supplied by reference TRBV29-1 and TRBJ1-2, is SAVISQKPSRDICQRGTSLTIQCQVDSQVTMMFWYRQQPGQSLTLIATANQGSEATYESGFVIDKFPISRPNLTFSTLTVSNMSPEDSSIYLCSVEWGPNYGYTFGSGTRLTVV.

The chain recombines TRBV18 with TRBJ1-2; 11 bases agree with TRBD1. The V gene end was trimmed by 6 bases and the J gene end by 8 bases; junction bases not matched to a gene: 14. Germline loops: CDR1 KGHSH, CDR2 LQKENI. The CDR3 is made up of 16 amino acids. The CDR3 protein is CASSLTGQGAKGGYTF. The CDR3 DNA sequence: TGTGCCAGCTCTTTAACAGGACAGGGGGCAAAAGGAGGCTACACCTTC.

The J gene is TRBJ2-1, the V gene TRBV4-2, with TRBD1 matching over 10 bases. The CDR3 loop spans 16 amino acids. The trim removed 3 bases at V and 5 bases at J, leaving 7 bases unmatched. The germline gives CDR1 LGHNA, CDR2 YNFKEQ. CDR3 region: CASSQDRDRGDNEQFF. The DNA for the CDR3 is TGTGCCAGCAGCCAGGACCGGGACAGGGGCGACAATGAGCAGTTCTTC.

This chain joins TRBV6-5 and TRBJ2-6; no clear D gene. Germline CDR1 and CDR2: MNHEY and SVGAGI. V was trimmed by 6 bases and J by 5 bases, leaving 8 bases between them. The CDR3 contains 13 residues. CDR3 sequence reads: CASSFDRANVLTF. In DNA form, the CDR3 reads TGTGCCAGCAGCTTCGACAGGGCCAACGTCCTGACTTTC.

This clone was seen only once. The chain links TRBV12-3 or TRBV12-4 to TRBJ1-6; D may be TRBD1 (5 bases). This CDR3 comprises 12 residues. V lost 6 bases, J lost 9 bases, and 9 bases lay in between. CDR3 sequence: CASRTGGSPLHF. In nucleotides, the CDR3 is TGTGCCAGCAGGACCGGGGGTTCACCCCTCCACTTT.

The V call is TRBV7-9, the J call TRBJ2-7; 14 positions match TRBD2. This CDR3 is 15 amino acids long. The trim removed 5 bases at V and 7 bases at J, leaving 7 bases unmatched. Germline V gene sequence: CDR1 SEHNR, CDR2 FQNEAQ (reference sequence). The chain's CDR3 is CASSPRLAGGKEQYF. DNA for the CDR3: TGTGCCAGCAGCCCCCGACTAGCGGGGGGGAAAGAGCAGTACTTC.

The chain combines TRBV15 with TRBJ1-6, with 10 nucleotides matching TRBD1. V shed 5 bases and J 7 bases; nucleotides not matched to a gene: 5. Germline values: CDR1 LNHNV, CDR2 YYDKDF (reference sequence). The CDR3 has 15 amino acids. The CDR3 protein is CATSAWDRGNSPLHF. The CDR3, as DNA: TGTGCCACCAGCGCCTGGGACAGGGGAAATTCACCCCTCCACTTT.

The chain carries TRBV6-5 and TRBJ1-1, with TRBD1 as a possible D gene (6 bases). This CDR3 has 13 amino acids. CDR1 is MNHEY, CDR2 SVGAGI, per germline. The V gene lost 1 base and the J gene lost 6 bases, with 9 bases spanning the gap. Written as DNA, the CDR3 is TGTGCCAGCAGTTACTTCAGGGGTCCTGAAGCTTTCTTT. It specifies CASSYFRGPEAFF.

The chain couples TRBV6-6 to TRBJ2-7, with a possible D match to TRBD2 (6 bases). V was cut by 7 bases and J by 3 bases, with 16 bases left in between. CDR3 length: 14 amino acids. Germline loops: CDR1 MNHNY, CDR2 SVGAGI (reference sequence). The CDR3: CASTPLRGGYEQYF. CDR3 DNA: TGTGCCAGCACTCCCTTGCGGGGAGGCTACGAGCAGTACTTC.

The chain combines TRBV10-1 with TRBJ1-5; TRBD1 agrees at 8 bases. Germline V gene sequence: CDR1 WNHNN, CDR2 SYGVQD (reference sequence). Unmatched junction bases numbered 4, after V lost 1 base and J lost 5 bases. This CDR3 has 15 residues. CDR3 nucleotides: TGCGCCAGCAGTGAGTTACAGGGGGGAGATCAGCCCCAGCATTTT. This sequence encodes CASSELQGGDQPQHF.

Written as DNA, the CDR3 is TGTGCCAGCAGTCGGGACAGCCGCAATGAGCAGTTCTTC. Translating it yields CASSRDSRNEQFF. The chain carries TRBV6-1 and TRBJ2-1; 7 bases agree with TRBD1. CDR1 is MNHNS, CDR2 SASEGT, per germline. V lost 5 bases and J lost 6; bases outside the gene matches: 4. The CDR3 loop spans 13 amino acids.

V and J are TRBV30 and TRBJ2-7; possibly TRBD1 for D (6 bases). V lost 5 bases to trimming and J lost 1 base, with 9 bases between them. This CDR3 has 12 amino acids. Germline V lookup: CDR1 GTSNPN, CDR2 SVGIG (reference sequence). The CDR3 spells CAWCGQSYEQYF. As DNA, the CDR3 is TGTGCCTGGTGTGGACAGTCCTACGAGCAGTACTTC.

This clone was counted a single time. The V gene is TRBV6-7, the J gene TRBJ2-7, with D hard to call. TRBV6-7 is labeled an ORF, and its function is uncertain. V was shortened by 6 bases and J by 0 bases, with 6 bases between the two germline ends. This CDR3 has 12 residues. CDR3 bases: TGTGCCAGCAGGTCGTTCTCCTACGAGCAGTACTTC. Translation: CASRSFSYEQYF.

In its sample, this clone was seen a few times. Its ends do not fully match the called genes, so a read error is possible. The CDR3 region is CASSQDQQVMWVRF. The DNA for the CDR3 is TGTGCCAGCAGCCAAGATCAGCAGGTTATGTGGGTACGCTTT. This chain links TRBV4-2 with TRBJ1-6; D is unresolved. The CDR3 totals 14 residues. CDR1 and CDR2 from the germline V gene are LGHNA and YNFKEQ.

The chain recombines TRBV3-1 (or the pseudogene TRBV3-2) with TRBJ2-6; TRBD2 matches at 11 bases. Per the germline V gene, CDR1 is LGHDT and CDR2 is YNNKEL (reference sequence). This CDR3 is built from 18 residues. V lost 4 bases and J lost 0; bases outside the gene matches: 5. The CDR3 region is CASSLLAGGPSGANVLTF. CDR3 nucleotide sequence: TGTGCCAGCAGCCTCCTAGCGGGGGGACCCTCTGGGGCCAACGTCCTGACTTTC.

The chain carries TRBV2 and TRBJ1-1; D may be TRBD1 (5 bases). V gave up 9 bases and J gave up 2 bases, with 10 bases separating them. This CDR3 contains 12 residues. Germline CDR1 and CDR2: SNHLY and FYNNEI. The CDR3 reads CARRQTNTEAFF. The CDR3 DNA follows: TGTGCCAGAAGACAGACAAACACTGAAGCTTTCTTT.

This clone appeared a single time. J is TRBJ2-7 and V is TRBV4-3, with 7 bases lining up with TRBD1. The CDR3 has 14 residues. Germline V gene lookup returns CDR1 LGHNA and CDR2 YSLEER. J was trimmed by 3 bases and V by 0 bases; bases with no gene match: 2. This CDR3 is CASSQEAGGYEQYF. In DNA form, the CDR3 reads TGCGCCAGCAGCCAAGAGGCAGGGGGCTACGAGCAGTACTTC.

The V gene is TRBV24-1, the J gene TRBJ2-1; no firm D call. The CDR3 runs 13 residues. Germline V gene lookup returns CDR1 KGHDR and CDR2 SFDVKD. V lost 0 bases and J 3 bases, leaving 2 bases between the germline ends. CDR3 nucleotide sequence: TGTGCCACCAGTGATTTGTTCTACAATGAGCAGTTCTTC. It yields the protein CATSDLFYNEQFF.